The 18 T cell receptor beta chains presented below share a single source sample, sequenced in a study of blood T cell repertoires in COVID-19. Sequencing used immunoSEQ multiplex PCR; TCRdb keeps in-frame clones, though not all of them. The data hold 400,000 to 450,000 clones, with about 90% observed a single time. The specimen sequenced was PBMCs or T cells enriched from blood (not recorded which). Source of these receptors: a man aged 18 to 30 who had recovered from COVID-19.

This clone came up once. The chain uses TRBV18 and TRBJ1-1; possibly TRBD1 for D (5 bases). The CDR3 is 15 residues long. V shed 5 bases and J shed 6 bases, with 19 bases lying between them. CDR1 and CDR2 from the germline V gene are KGHSH and LQKENI. CDR3 in amino acids: CASSATRSGGPEAFF. As DNA, the CDR3 is TGTGCCAGCTCAGCTACACGGTCGGGGGGTCCTGAAGCTTTCTTT.

V is TRBV13 and J is TRBJ1-1, with TRBD1 as a possible D gene (5 bases). This CDR3 comprises 12 residues. V lost 10 bases and J 0 bases, leaving 9 bases between the germline ends. The germline V gene encodes CDR1 PRHDT and CDR2 FYEKMQ (reference sequence). This chain's CDR3 is CATRGVNTEAFF. The DNA for the CDR3 is TGTGCCACCCGGGGGGTGAACACTGAAGCTTTCTTT.

This chain joins TRBV6-5 and TRBJ1-2; 8 positions agree with TRBD1. Per germline, CDR1 MNHEY and CDR2 SVGAGI. J gave up 6 bases and V 3 bases, and 6 bases lay outside the gene matches. The CDR3 length is 14 residues. The CDR3 DNA reads as TGTGCCAGCAGTTATCGACAGGGGATCAATGGCTACACCTTC. Translating gives CASSYRQGINGYTF.

This chain links TRBV2 with TRBJ1-5, with D possibly TRBD1 on 5 matching bases. The length of the CDR3 is 13 residues. Germline-derived CDR1 and CDR2 are SNHLY and FYNNEI. Trimming stripped 7 bases from V and 6 bases from J, with 13 bases between. The CDR3 DNA reads as TGTGCCAGCACTTCGTTACAGGTTCAGCCCCAGCATTTT. Residues: CASTSLQVQPQHF. The whole variable domain, remainder taken from reference TRBV2 and TRBJ1-5, is EPEVTQTPSHQVTQMGQEVILRCVPISNHLYFYWYRQILGQKVEFLVSFYNNEISEKSEIFDDQFSVERPDGSNFTLKIRSTKLEDSAMYFCASTSLQVQPQHFGDGTRLSIL.

This clone appeared a few times. V gene TRBV11-2 combines with J gene TRBJ1-2; 9 nucleotides match TRBD1. The CDR3 is 14 amino acids. Germline V gene lookup returns CDR1 SGHAT and CDR2 FQNNGV. With V trimmed by 4 bases and J by 7 bases, 7 bases remained unmatched. The DNA of the CDR3 is TGTGCCAGCAGCTCCCACAGGGGGCAGGCTGGCTACACCTTC. As protein: CASSSHRGQAGYTF.

The chain employs TRBV24-1 and TRBJ2-2; 8 nucleotides line up with TRBD2. CDR3 size: 19 residues. Trimming cost V 0 bases and J 6 bases; bases outside gene matches: 14. Germline CDR1 and CDR2: KGHDR and SFDVKD. Written as DNA, the CDR3 is TGTGCCACCAGTGATTTGGGGTTCGGGAGTAGCGGGACTGCCGGGGAGCTGTTTTTT. The encoded protein is CATSDLGFGSSGTAGELFF.

This chain uses TRBV5-1 with TRBJ1-5, with 9 bases matching TRBD1. This CDR3 has 15 residues. With 3 bases clipped from V and 4 bases from J, the junction kept 5 bases outside the gene matches. Germline assignment: CDR1 SGHRS and CDR2 YFSETQ. The CDR3: CASSWTGALNQPQHF. CDR3 sequence (DNA): TGCGCCAGCAGCTGGACAGGGGCTCTTAATCAGCCCCAGCATTTT.

This clone was counted a single time. This sequence joins TRBV2 and TRBJ1-1, with D hard to call. Germline lookup yields CDR1 SNHLY and CDR2 FYNNEI. Trimming stripped 5 bases from V and 1 base from J, with 5 bases between. The CDR3 is made up of 12 amino acids. The CDR3 reads CASSFRNTEAFF. CDR3 nucleotide sequence: TGTGCCAGCAGTTTTCGGAACACTGAAGCTTTCTTT.

This sequence joins TRBV2 and TRBJ1-1; no clear D gene. V was trimmed by 3 bases and J by 3 bases, leaving 11 bases between them. The CDR3 has 14 amino acids. Germline-derived CDR1 and CDR2 are SNHLY and FYNNEI. CDR3 amino acids: CASSDTPEDTEAFF. In nucleotides, the CDR3 is TGTGCCAGCAGTGACACACCCGAGGACACTGAAGCTTTCTTT.

This clone has a handful of counts. The chain uses TRBV2 and TRBJ1-1; 7 positions agree with TRBD1. This CDR3 is 14 amino acids long. Germline loops: CDR1 SNHLY, CDR2 FYNNEI. The ends lost 8 bases at V and 3 bases at J; junction bases unmatched: 9. CDR3 sequence reads: CASGLQGIYTEAFF. The CDR3, as DNA: TGTGCCAGCGGATTACAGGGGATTTACACTGAAGCTTTCTTT.

The chain recombines TRBV5-1 with TRBJ2-1; 7 nucleotides line up with TRBD1. The germline gives CDR1 SGHRS, CDR2 YFSETQ. CDR3 length: 12 residues. V was pared by 3 bases and J by 10 bases, with 4 bases of the junction left unmatched. The CDR3 spells CASSSRGLEQFF. CDR3 sequence (DNA): TGCGCCAGCAGCTCGAGGGGGCTCGAGCAGTTCTTC.

The genes are TRBV5-1 and TRBJ2-5, with D possibly being TRBD1 (5 bases). There are 13 residues in the CDR3. Germline CDR1 is SGHRS and CDR2 is YFSETQ. V dropped 5 bases and J dropped 1 base, with 9 bases sitting between them. CDR3 coding DNA: TGCGCCAGCAGTGTGGGGCGCCAAGAGACCCAGTACTTC. Protein product: CASSVGRQETQYF.

Concerning this clone itself: This CDR3 is also generated by other DNA sequences in the sample. This chain connects TRBV5-1 to TRBJ2-3; 7 bases agree with TRBD1. The junction had 2 bases not matched to a gene; V was cut back by 0 bases and J by 1 base. Germline assignment: CDR1 SGHRS and CDR2 YFSETQ. This CDR3 contains 15 residues. The CDR3 sequence: CASSLGGGGTDTQYF. The CDR3 bases are TGCGCCAGCAGCTTGGGAGGGGGCGGCACAGATACGCAGTATTTT.

The rearrangement links TRBV27 to TRBJ2-7, with D unclear. Germline CDR1 is MNHEY and CDR2 is SMNVEV (reference sequence). The CDR3 spans 13 residues. Trimming removed 4 bases at V and 2 bases at J, with 9 bases between. CDR3 nucleotides: TGTGCCAGCAGTTCCCCCGCTACCTACGAGCAGTACTTC. Protein: CASSSPATYEQYF.

The V call is TRBV5-1, the J call TRBJ2-3; weak D call: TRBD1 (6 bases). V lost 0 bases to trimming and J lost 3 bases, with 8 bases between them. Germline loops: CDR1 SGHRS, CDR2 YFSETQ. The CDR3 covers 14 residues. DNA of the CDR3: TGCGCCAGCAGCTTGGGGGGACATACAGATACGCAGTATTTT. Its translation: CASSLGGHTDTQYF.

V gene TRBV10-3 combines with J gene TRBJ1-5; D not certain. The CDR3 length is 14 residues. The V gene lost 4 bases and the J gene lost 0 bases, with 7 bases spanning the gap. The germline CDR1 and CDR2 sequences are ENHRY and SYGVKD. The CDR3 region has the DNA TGTGCCATCAGTGCGGGGAATAGCAATCAGCCCCAGCATTTT. Residues: CAISAGNSNQPQHF.

The chain couples TRBV5-1 to TRBJ1-4; no firm D call. Germline V gene lookup returns CDR1 SGHRS and CDR2 YFSETQ. The length of the CDR3 is 14 residues. V was clipped by 4 bases and J by 8 bases, with 15 bases between them. CDR3 protein: CASSGGSFREKLFF. The CDR3 DNA sequence: TGCGCCAGCAGCGGCGGGTCCTTTCGGGAAAAACTGTTTTTT.

This chain joins TRBV9 and TRBJ1-3; weak D call: TRBD1 (6 bases). Between the trimmed V and J ends, which lost 4 bases and 7 bases, there was a span of 15 bases. The germline gives CDR1 SGDLS, CDR2 YYNGEE. CDR3 length: 14 residues. The CDR3 is CASSLRQDRNTIYF. The CDR3 DNA reads TGTGCCAGCAGCCTGAGACAGGATAGGAACACCATATATTTT.